The clone carrying this T cell receptor (beta chain) was recorded a few times. The antigen is unknown. These data belong to a study of blood T cells in healthy people across ages. Study results and caveats: The percentage of naive T cells correlated strongly with TCR beta diversity.

J gave up 12 bases and V 4 bases, and 11 bases lay outside the gene matches. Looked up from germline, CDR1 is KGHDR and CDR2 is SFDVKD. The CDR3 runs to 14 residues. Combining a sample-barcoded 5' primer with a J-beta primer mix, a second PCR ran for 7 to 11 cycles. TCRdb re-analysed the 5' RACE reads in MiXCR, keeping a single row per CDR3 protein. The table shows over 1,500,000 distinct CDR3 sequences, with 39% occurring only once. This clonotype was obtained from a human donor in good health. Source material: blood. The J gene is TRBJ1-1, the V gene TRBV24-1; 9 bases agree with TRBD1. DNA for the CDR3: TGTGCCACCAGTGACCCAAAAACAGGGGGCGTGACTTTCTTT. Its protein product is CATSDPKTGGVTFF.